A selection of T cell receptor beta chains follows, all from one sample in a study of blood T cell repertoires in COVID-19. Assay: immunoSEQ multiplex PCR; the TCRdb copy retains only in-frame clones and omits some. In the table there are about 380,000 clones, around 84% of which are singletons. Sequenced material: peripheral blood. The receptors come from a woman aged 18-29 years with acute or convalescent COVID-19. Each CDR3 is given with its conserved first and last residue. Each record gives: J gene, V gene, clone size, D gene, CDR3 protein, CDR3 DNA. The D gene is left open where the match is weak. Expanded clones get a size class; other rows say once, few or many, or leave the size out.

J gene: TRBJ1-6; V gene: TRBV5-4; clone size: few; D gene: NA; CDR3 protein: CASSLRQLNSPLHF; CDR3 DNA: TGTGCCAGCAGCTTGAGACAGTTAAATTCACCCCTCCACTTT
J gene: TRBJ1-6; V gene: TRBV5-1; clone size: NA; D gene: TRBD1; CDR3 protein: CASSLEGTGEPLHF; CDR3 DNA: TGCGCCAGCAGCTTGGAAGGGACAGGGGAACCCCTCCACTTT
J gene: TRBJ1-1; V gene: TRBV11-1; clone size: NA; D gene: NA; CDR3 protein: CASSQGRGAATEAFF; CDR3 DNA: TGTGCCAGCAGCCAGGGGAGAGGCGCCGCCACTGAAGCTTTCTTT
J gene: TRBJ1-1; V gene: TRBV6-5; clone size: NA; D gene: NA; CDR3 protein: CASSYDTGEAFF; CDR3 DNA: TGTGCCAGCAGTTACGACACAGGTGAAGCTTTCTTT
J gene: TRBJ2-1; V gene: TRBV10-3; clone size: NA; D gene: TRBD2; CDR3 protein: CAISYGTSGNEQFF; CDR3 DNA: TGTGCCATCAGCTACGGGACTAGCGGAAATGAGCAGTTCTTC
J gene: TRBJ2-7; V gene: TRBV2; clone size: NA; D gene: TRBD2; CDR3 protein: CASSRIRLAGPLEQYF; CDR3 DNA: TGTGCCAGCAGTAGAATCAGACTAGCGGGACCCCTGGAGCAGTACTTC
J gene: TRBJ1-3; V gene: TRBV11-2; clone size: NA; D gene: NA; CDR3 protein: CASSPPVAGNGNTIYF; CDR3 DNA: TGTGCCAGCAGCCCCCCTGTCGCGGGAAATGGAAACACCATATATTTT
J gene: TRBJ1-1; V gene: TRBV3-1/TRBV3-2; clone size: NA; D gene: NA; CDR3 protein: CASSQAGGDTEAFF; CDR3 DNA: TGTGCCAGCAGCCAAGCGGGAGGGGACACTGAAGCTTTCTTT
J gene: TRBJ2-7; V gene: TRBV12-5; clone size: NA; D gene: NA; CDR3 protein: CASGLVGGNNEQYF; CDR3 DNA: TGTGCTAGTGGTTTGGTTGGGGGGAACAACGAGCAGTACTTC
J gene: TRBJ1-1; V gene: TRBV10-3; clone size: NA; D gene: TRBD1; CDR3 protein: CAIRRTGVADTEAFF; CDR3 DNA: TGTGCCATCAGACGGACAGGGGTTGCGGACACTGAAGCTTTCTTT
J gene: TRBJ1-1; V gene: TRBV9; clone size: NA; D gene: TRBD1; CDR3 protein: CASSVLDRDKDTEAFF; CDR3 DNA: TGTGCCAGCAGCGTTTTGGACAGGGATAAGGACACTGAAGCTTTCTTT
J gene: TRBJ2-1; V gene: TRBV3-1/TRBV3-2; clone size: NA; D gene: TRBD2; CDR3 protein: CASSSGLAGEGNEQFF; CDR3 DNA: TGTGCCAGCAGCTCGGGACTAGCGGGAGAAGGGAATGAGCAGTTCTTC
J gene: TRBJ1-5; V gene: TRBV2; clone size: few; D gene: TRBD1; CDR3 protein: CASSATPGQLPNQPQHF; CDR3 DNA: TGTGCCAGCAGCGCAACCCCGGGACAGCTGCCGAATCAGCCCCAGCATTTT